The 13 T cell receptor beta chains below were found in one sample sequenced in a study of T cell responses to AZD1222 COVID-19 vaccine. Method: immunoSEQ multiplex PCR; TCRdb's copy keeps in-frame clones and lacks some. The data show about 120,000 clones, around 90% seen once. The sample in question was peripheral blood, obtained 28 days after the second AZD1222 dose. These receptors all stem from an adult who received the AZD1222 COVID-19 vaccine.

The CDR3 nucleotides are TGTGCCAGCAGCCAAGGTACGAGGGGTGAGACCCAGTACTTC. Translation: CASSQGTRGETQYF. The genes are TRBV4-2 and TRBJ2-5; D assignment may be TRBD1 or TRBD2 (5 bases each). The germline V gene has CDR1 LGHNA and CDR2 YNFKEQ. The V and J ends lost 1 base and 5 bases respectively, with 11 bases between them. The CDR3 totals 14 residues.

DNA for the CDR3: TGTGCCAGCAGCCCGGCAGGACAGGGACGGGAGACCCAGTACTTC. Translation gives CASSPAGQGRETQYF. This rearrangement joins TRBV3-1 (or the pseudogene TRBV3-2) to TRBJ2-5, with 8 bases aligning to TRBD1. This CDR3 is 15 amino acids long. Trimming took 4 bases from V and 5 from J; bases not matched to a gene: 9. Per the germline V gene, CDR1 is LGHDT and CDR2 is YNNKEL (reference sequence).

The chain couples TRBV19 to TRBJ2-3, with TRBD2 matching over 14 bases. Looked up from germline, CDR1 is LNHDA and CDR2 is SQIVND (reference sequence). The CDR3 is made up of 16 amino acids. The ends lost 2 bases at V and 4 bases at J; junction bases unmatched: 2. CDR3 protein: CASSITTSGGADTQYF. The DNA of the CDR3 is TGTGCCAGTAGTATAACGACTAGCGGGGGGGCAGATACGCAGTATTTT.

This chain connects TRBV9 to TRBJ2-2; D unresolved. V dropped 1 base and J dropped 2 bases, with 6 bases sitting between them. Looked up from germline, CDR1 is SGDLS and CDR2 is YYNGEE. The CDR3 is 14 residues long. CDR3 loop: CASSVLGNTGELFF. The CDR3 nucleotides are TGTGCCAGCAGCGTACTGGGTAACACCGGGGAGCTGTTTTTT.

This chain's CDR3 is CASSPDGGEPQHF. The CDR3 DNA follows: TGTGCCAGCAGTCCTGACGGGGGGGAGCCCCAGCATTTT. V gene TRBV6-4 combines with J gene TRBJ1-5, with a weak D call TRBD1 (5 bases). Trimming removed 5 bases at V and 8 bases at J, with 13 bases between. CDR1 is MRHNA and CDR2 is SNTAGT in the germline V gene. The length of the CDR3 is 13 residues.

The V gene is TRBV6-2 or TRBV6-3, the J gene TRBJ1-2; unclear D gene. Deletions cut 3 bases from V and 4 bases from J, with 9 bases between. This CDR3 spans 13 amino acids. CDR1 MNHEY and CDR2 SVGEGT come from the germline V gene. The CDR3 protein is CASSYEQSYGYTF. DNA of the CDR3: TGTGCCAGCAGTTATGAACAAAGCTATGGCTACACCTTC.

This clone was detected only a few times. The chain couples TRBV7-9 to TRBJ1-4, with 9 bases lining up with TRBD1. Germline-derived CDR1 and CDR2 are SEHNR and FQNEAQ (reference sequence). V lost 2 bases, J lost 8 bases, and 6 bases stayed unmatched. The CDR3 contains 15 residues. The CDR3 sequence is CASSLLQGAVEKLFF. CDR3 sequence (DNA): TGTGCCAGCAGCTTACTACAGGGGGCTGTGGAAAAACTGTTTTTT.

This clone was observed a single time. The chain uses TRBV7-2 and TRBJ2-1; D not resolved. Germline V gene sequence: CDR1 SGHTA, CDR2 FQGNSA. V lost 1 base and J lost 0, with 4 bases in between. This CDR3 spans 14 amino acids. CDR3 protein: CASSLGSSYNEQFF. CDR3 DNA sequence: TGTGCCAGCAGCTTAGGCTCCTCCTACAATGAGCAGTTCTTC.

The gene calls are TRBV15 and TRBJ2-1; 7 bases align to TRBD2. The CDR3 runs to 15 residues. Germline V gene sequence: CDR1 LNHNV, CDR2 YYDKDF (reference sequence). V was clipped by 4 bases and J by 0 bases; unmatched bases: 3. CDR3 sequence reads: CATSTSGDSYNEQFF. The CDR3 DNA sequence: TGTGCCACCAGCACGAGCGGGGACTCCTACAATGAGCAGTTCTTC.

V usage is TRBV6-6 and J usage is TRBJ1-2; D remains ambiguous. CDR3 size: 15 residues. Trimming took off 4 bases at V and 5 bases at J, with 17 bases between the two ends. Per germline, CDR1 MNHNY and CDR2 SVGAGI (reference sequence). This CDR3 is CASSSTGHPLYGYTF. In nucleotides, the CDR3 is TGTGCCAGCAGTTCCACGGGCCACCCCCTATATGGCTACACCTTC.

V gene TRBV6-1 combines with J gene TRBJ2-1; D not certain. Looked up from germline, CDR1 is MNHNS and CDR2 is SASEGT. The CDR3 consists of 13 residues. The germline V and J ends were trimmed by 0 bases and 0 bases, with 0 bases remaining between them. The CDR3, as DNA: TGTGCCAGCAGTGAAGCCTCCTACAATGAGCAGTTCTTC. It translates to CASSEASYNEQFF.

The J gene is TRBJ1-5, the V gene TRBV3-1 (or the pseudogene TRBV3-2); D possibly corresponds to TRBD1 (6 bases). CDR3 length equals 14 residues. Deletions cut 6 bases from V and 5 bases from J, with 14 bases between. Germline V gene data show CDR1 as LGHDT and CDR2 as YNNKEL (reference sequence). The CDR3, as DNA: TGTGCCAGCAGTCAACAGGGAGGTGATCAGCCCCAGCATTTT. Translation gives CASSQQGGDQPQHF.

The V call is TRBV6-6, the J call TRBJ1-1, with 9 bases that match TRBD1. The length of the CDR3 is 15 residues. Germline V gene lookup returns CDR1 MNHNY and CDR2 SVGAGI (reference sequence). The trim removed 0 bases at V and 1 base at J, leaving 0 bases unmatched. The CDR3 DNA reads as TGTGCCAGCAGTTACTCGGACAGGGGGAACACTGAAGCTTTCTTT. Translation: CASSYSDRGNTEAFF.